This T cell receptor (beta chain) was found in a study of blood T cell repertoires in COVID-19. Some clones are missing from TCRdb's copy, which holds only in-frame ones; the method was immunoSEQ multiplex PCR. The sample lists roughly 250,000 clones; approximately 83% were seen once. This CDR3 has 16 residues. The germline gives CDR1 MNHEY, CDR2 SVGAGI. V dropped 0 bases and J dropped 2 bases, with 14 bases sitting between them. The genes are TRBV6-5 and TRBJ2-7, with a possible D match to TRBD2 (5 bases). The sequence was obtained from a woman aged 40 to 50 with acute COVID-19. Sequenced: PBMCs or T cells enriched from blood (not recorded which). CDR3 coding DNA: TGTGCCAGCAGTTACTCCCGCACGGGGTCCACCTACGAGCAGTACTTC. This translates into CASSYSRTGSTYEQYF.